This T cell receptor beta chain stems from a study of shared clonotypes between healthy human individuals. In the study overall: Sampling drew on donors who were two women and a few men aged 18 to 49. Points from the study as a whole: Investigators collected only blood, and repertoires in tissues likely differ. Some naive CD4 clonotypes, roughly 4.5%, turned up in common across a handful of donors.

With 3 bases removed from V and 14 bases from J, the gap between germline ends came to 16 bases. Germline CDR1 and CDR2: SQVTM and ANQGSEA. The CDR3 runs to 11 residues. As regards this clone: Antigen unknown.

Generated by immunoSEQ multiplex PCR, the TCRdb table keeps only in-frame clones and is missing some. The data contain nearly 1,000,000 clones, 76% of them seen just once; the ten biggest clones take up around 1.4%. The J gene is TRBJ1-2, the V gene TRBV29-1; D gene ambiguous. This clonotype was sampled from a man aged 18 to 35 in good health. The sample consisted of memory CD4+ T cells sorted from blood. Documented subset: CD45RA-negative fraction. CDR3 bases: TGCAGCGTTGATATATTGCTTGGTAGAACCTTC. This translates into CSVDILLGRTF.